This T cell receptor beta chain was profiled in a study of T cell repertoires in cytomegalovirus infection. Study details: An indication of both CMV infection and matching HLA type came from public TCR beta signatures.

The CDR3 covers 15 residues. The germline gives CDR1 SGHAT, CDR2 FQNNGV. Trimming took off 0 bases at V and 5 bases at J, with 13 bases between the two ends. From the reads, TCRdb called clonotypes with MiXCR, one entry per CDR3 protein. The sample carries about 440,000 distinct CDR3 sequences, approximately 31% recorded once. Study findings and constraints: HLA-C-restricted TCR beta clonotypes specific for CMV led the ex vivo response. Summed public TCR beta family frequency identified CMV carriers bearing the relevant HLA.

There are a few counts of this clonotype. The antigen remains undetermined. The chain couples TRBV11-2 to TRBJ2-5; D perhaps matches TRBD2 (6 bases). This clonotype was obtained from a human donor in good health (CMV status not recorded). Some clones in this sample may be carry-over from other donors' samples. Sequenced material: PBMCs. The CDR3 DNA follows: TGTGCCAGCAGCTTAGAGGGACTGGGGAGGGAGACCCAGTACTTC. This gives the protein CASSLEGLGRETQYF.